The 11 T cell receptor beta chains given below trace back to one sample, sequenced in a study of blood T cell repertoires in COVID-19. The assay was immunoSEQ multiplex PCR, and TCRdb's table has in-frame clones only and misses some. This table holds roughly 70,000 clones, 70% to 90% found once. The sequencing sample was made of peripheral blood. These receptors were collected from a man in his 70s with active or convalescent COVID-19.

This sequence joins TRBV29-1 and TRBJ1-4; D remains unclear. Trimming took off 6 bases at V and 7 bases at J, with 12 bases between the two ends. This CDR3 region has 12 residues. The germline CDR1 and CDR2 sequences are SQVTM and ANQGSEA. The DNA for the CDR3 is TGCAGCGTCCATGACCCGGGTGAAAAACTGTTTTTT. Translating gives CSVHDPGEKLFF.

The sample holds a few counts of this clone. The chain carries TRBV23-1 and TRBJ2-1, with a possible D match to TRBD2 (7 bases). TRBV23-1 is filed as an ORF, its function uncertain. The CDR3 length is 14 residues. V was pared by 11 bases and J by 5 bases, with 19 bases between. CDR3 bases: TGCGCCCAGGAAGGGGGAGGGCCTGACAATGAGCAGTTCTTC. Its protein product is CAQEGGGPDNEQFF.

The chain uses TRBV14 and TRBJ2-1; TRBD2 matches 9 bases. From germline, CDR1 is SGHDN and CDR2 FVKESK. The CDR3 totals 15 residues. The J segment lost 5 bases and the V segment lost 4 bases, leaving 6 bases of the junction unmatched. CDR3 in amino acids: CASSPRLAEHNEQFF. DNA for the CDR3: TGTGCCAGCAGCCCGCGACTAGCGGAACACAATGAGCAGTTCTTC. Filled out from reference TRBV14 and TRBJ2-1, the complete variable domain reads EAGVTQFPSHSVIEKGQTVTLRCDPISGHDNLYWYRRVMGKEIKFLLHFVKESKQDESGMPNNRFLAERTGGTYSTLKVQPAELEDSGVYFCASSPRLAEHNEQFFGPGTRLTVL.

V and J are TRBV12-2 and TRBJ2-3; TRBD2, the table's D call, was not compared with the DNA. TRBV12-2 is a known pseudogene. The CDR3 length is 18 residues. The CDR3 DNA follows: TGTGCAAGTCGCTTAGGGACTCCACGGGGGACTAGCACAGATACGCAGTATTTT. It codes for CASRLGTPRGTSTDTQYF.

The chain links TRBV18 to TRBJ2-3; perhaps TRBD1 as D (6 bases). V dropped 1 base and J dropped 4 bases, with 9 bases sitting between them. The CDR3 sequence is 14 residues long. Germline CDR1 and CDR2: KGHSH and LQKENI. As DNA, the CDR3 is TGTGCCAGCTCACCACGCCCAGGGGCAGATACGCAGTATTTT. Translating it yields CASSPRPGADTQYF.

The genes are TRBV19 and TRBJ1-1; the match to TRBD1 covers 7 bases. J was trimmed by 0 bases and V by 5 bases; bases with no gene match: 9. The CDR3 consists of 16 residues. Germline CDR1 reads LNHDA; CDR2 reads SQIVND (reference sequence). The CDR3 loop is CASSVSGTVMNTEAFF. DNA of the CDR3: TGTGCCAGTAGTGTATCCGGGACAGTGATGAACACTGAAGCTTTCTTT.

The chain recombines TRBV10-3 with TRBJ2-1; 10 bases agree with TRBD1. CDR1 is ENHRY, CDR2 SYGVKD, per germline. The ends lost 5 bases at V and 7 bases at J; junction bases unmatched: 5. This CDR3 spans 14 amino acids. In DNA, the CDR3 is TGTGCCATCAGTCGCCGGACAGGGGGGAATGAGCAGTTCTTC. Translated, it gives CAISRRTGGNEQFF.

The genes are TRBV15 and TRBJ2-5; unclear D gene. The CDR3 runs to 13 residues. V lost 6 bases and J 4 bases, leaving 12 bases between the germline ends. Germline V gives CDR1 LNHNV, CDR2 YYDKDF (reference sequence). The CDR3 DNA reads TGTGCCACCAGGTCGGCTCCAGGAGAGACCCAGTACTTC. Translated: CATRSAPGETQYF. Full variable domain (outside the CDR3, taken from reference TRBV15 and TRBJ2-5): DAMVIQNPRYQVTQFGKPVTLSCSQTLNHNVMYWYQQKSSQAPKLLFHYYDKDFNNEADTPDNFQSRRPNTSFCFLDIRSPGLGDTAMYLCATRSAPGETQYFGPGTRLLVL.

CDR3 protein: CASSTLTAQPQHF. The CDR3 DNA follows: TGTGCCAGCAGTACCTTGACAGCTCAGCCCCAGCATTTT. The V and J genes are TRBV12-3 or TRBV12-4 and TRBJ1-5, with D maybe TRBD1 (5 bases). The CDR3 is made up of 13 amino acids. The germline V and J ends were trimmed by 5 bases and 6 bases, with 11 bases remaining between them.

The V call is TRBV11-2, the J call TRBJ2-7; 8 bases align to TRBD1. The germline CDR1 and CDR2 sequences are SGHAT and FQNNGV. CDR3 size: 16 residues. The V gene end was trimmed by 5 bases and the J gene end by 3 bases; junction bases not matched to a gene: 12. The CDR3 here is CASSTWTGRKFYEQYF. CDR3 nucleotides: TGTGCCAGCAGCACGTGGACAGGGAGAAAATTCTACGAGCAGTACTTC. Filled out from reference TRBV11-2 and TRBJ2-7, the complete variable domain reads EAGVAQSPRYKIIEKRQSVAFWCNPISGHATLYWYQQILGQGPKLLIQFQNNGVVDDSQLPKDRFSAERLKGVDSTLKIQPAKLEDSAVYLCASSTWTGRKFYEQYFGPGTRLTVT.

In nucleotides, the CDR3 is TGTGCCACCAGCAGTATCAGAAGTGGGTCTCAGGGCCCCCTTAACTATGGCTACACCTTC. It yields the protein CATSSIRSGSQGPLNYGYTF. This chain joins TRBV15 and TRBJ1-2; TRBD1 is a possible D gene (5 bases). Trimming took 3 bases from V and 1 from J, leaving 27 bases between them. Germline lookup yields CDR1 LNHNV and CDR2 YYDKDF (reference sequence). CDR3 size: 20 residues.